Shown below are 30 T cell receptor beta chains from a single sample sequenced in a study of T cells in Graves' hyperthyroidism and ophthalmopathy. Amplification targeted TCR beta CDR3 regions from RNA transcripts. RT-PCR in the first round (using the HTBI primer set) targeted the TCR CDR3. TCRdb analysed the multiplex PCR reads with MiXCR anew, one entry per CDR3 protein. The repertoire has 450,000 to 650,000 distinct CDR3 sequences, less than 25% of them found once; the top ten carry about 26%. Source material: blood. All receptors come from a man between 18 and 29 years old with Graves' hyperthyroidism.

The chain combines TRBV6-2 or TRBV6-3 with TRBJ1-5; D ambiguous. The germline V gene encodes CDR1 MNHEY and CDR2 SVGEGT. The CDR3 sequence is 13 residues long. V lost 6 bases and J 2 bases, leaving 8 bases between the germline ends. This CDR3 is CASSEDCNQPQHF. The CDR3 DNA reads as TGTGCCAGCAGCGAAGACTGCAATCAGCCCCAGCATTTT.

This sequence joins TRBV12-5 and TRBJ2-5; D might be TRBD1 or TRBD2, each matching 6 bases. Germline-derived CDR1 and CDR2 are LGHNT and FRNRAP. Trimming pared 2 bases from V and 5 bases from J, leaving 18 bases between. The CDR3 is 16 residues long. This CDR3 reads CASGLPTGGDPETQYF. Written as DNA, the CDR3 is TGTGCTAGTGGTTTGCCGACAGGAGGGGACCCGGAGACCCAGTACTTC.

This clonotype came up many times. The chain is built from TRBV12-3 or TRBV12-4 and TRBJ2-2, with 8 nucleotides matching TRBD2. V shed 0 bases, J shed 1 base, and the junction held 4 bases outside the gene matches. The CDR3 has 17 residues. The CDR3 is CASSLALSGGNTGELFF. The CDR3 coding sequence is TGTGCCAGCAGTTTAGCGCTAAGCGGGGGGAACACCGGGGAGCTGTTTTTT.

This chain joins TRBV12-3 or TRBV12-4 and TRBJ1-2; D remains unclear. The CDR3 is made up of 13 amino acids. V was cut by 1 base and J by 4 bases, with 7 bases left in between. CDR3: CASSLGGIYGYTF. In nucleotides, the CDR3 is TGTGCCAGCAGTTTAGGCGGGATCTATGGCTACACCTTC.

The rearrangement joins TRBV13 to TRBJ2-5; 8 bases match TRBD2. The CDR3 contains 16 residues. The germline V gene encodes CDR1 PRHDT and CDR2 FYEKMQ (reference sequence). V trimming: 4 bases; J trimming: 5 bases; junction bases outside the gene matches: 12. The CDR3 reads CASSYSPGLELETQYF. In DNA form, the CDR3 reads TGTGCCAGCAGCTATTCCCCGGGACTAGAACTGGAGACCCAGTACTTC.

This clonotype appeared many times. This chain links TRBV25-1 with TRBJ2-7, with 8 bases lining up with TRBD1. CDR3 length: 16 residues. Germline-derived CDR1 and CDR2 are MGHDK and SYGVNS. V was pared by 0 bases and J by 3 bases, with 7 bases of the junction left unmatched. CDR3 sequence: CASSEYEGTGHYEQYF. DNA of the CDR3: TGTGCCAGCAGTGAATACGAGGGGACAGGCCACTACGAGCAGTACTTC.

Regarding this clonotype: Since a much larger clone is just one base distant, this may be a read error. The genes are TRBV28 and TRBJ1-1; D is ambiguous. The CDR3 has 14 residues. The germline V gene encodes CDR1 MDHEN and CDR2 SYDVKM. The V and J ends lost 5 bases and 1 base respectively, with 11 bases between them. DNA for the CDR3: TGTGCCAGCAGTGAAGAGGGCGCGAACACTGAAGCTTTCTTT. It specifies CASSEEGANTEAFF.

This clonotype was counted only a few times. The junction does not match germline at one end; this may be a read error. The V call is TRBV2, the J call TRBJ1-1, with D tentatively TRBD1 (6 bases). Germline CDR1 and CDR2: SNHLY and FYNNEI. This CDR3 is 10 amino acids long. The CDR3 nucleotides read TGTGCCAGCGGGGGCCTTGAAGCTTGCTTT. Translated, it gives CASGGLEACF.

The chain is built from TRBV20-1 and TRBJ1-5; D uncertain. Germline V gives CDR1 DFQATT, CDR2 SNEGSKA (reference sequence). The CDR3 runs 15 residues. Trimming removed 0 bases from V and 4 bases from J, with 13 bases in between. The CDR3 here is CSARDEFLENQPQHF. CDR3 coding DNA: TGCAGTGCTAGAGATGAGTTCCTCGAGAATCAGCCCCAGCATTTT.

This clonotype was counted between two and nine times. This chain connects TRBV19 to TRBJ2-7; TRBD2 aligns across 9 bases. The CDR3 sequence is 16 residues long. The germline V gene encodes CDR1 LNHDA and CDR2 SQIVND (reference sequence). V lost 1 base and J lost 3; bases outside the gene matches: 7. The CDR3 DNA sequence: TGTGCCAGTAGTATAGGTCGGGCTAGCGGGATCTACGAGCAGTACTTC. It is translated as CASSIGRASGIYEQYF.

This clonotype has at least ten counts. The rearrangement joins TRBV12-3 or TRBV12-4 to TRBJ2-7; D assignment may be TRBD1 or TRBD2 (5 bases each). V lost 4 bases and J 2 bases, leaving 18 bases between the germline ends. The CDR3 spans 16 residues. The CDR3, as DNA: TGTGCCAGCAGTTCACGGGACCCAACAAGCACCTACGAGCAGTACTTC. Protein product: CASSSRDPTSTYEQYF.

This clonotype came up a few times. The chain joins TRBV27 to TRBJ2-5, with a tentative D call TRBD2 (6 bases). V lost 2 bases to trimming and J lost 3 bases, with 10 bases between them. The CDR3 spans 14 residues. The V gene's germline CDR1 is MNHEY and CDR2 SMNVEV (reference sequence). CDR3 in DNA: TGTGCCAGCAGTTTAATGCGGGGAGAAGAGACCCAGTACTTC. Translation gives CASSLMRGEETQYF.

This clonotype was observed many times. The chain uses TRBV19 and TRBJ2-7; the D gene is possibly TRBD2 (5 bases). The length of the CDR3 is 13 residues. CDR1 and CDR2 from the germline V gene are LNHDA and SQIVND (reference sequence). V was trimmed by 5 bases and J by 5 bases, leaving 13 bases between them. The CDR3: CASSSQIGNEQYF. In nucleotides, the CDR3 is TGTGCCAGTAGTTCGCAGATCGGGAACGAGCAGTACTTC.

The genes are TRBV10-3 and TRBJ2-5, with 12 bases identical to TRBD2. This CDR3 has 16 residues. CDR1 is ENHRY and CDR2 is SYGVKD in the germline V gene. Trimming cost V 4 bases and J 5 bases; bases outside gene matches: 8. CDR3 sequence: CAISASSGRAGETQYF. For the CDR3, the DNA is TGTGCCATCAGTGCGTCTAGCGGGAGGGCCGGGGAGACCCAGTACTTC.

This clonotype was recorded at least ten times. The chain carries TRBV5-1 and TRBJ1-1; D is possibly TRBD1 (5 bases). Trimming stripped 3 bases from V and 10 bases from J, with 16 bases between. The CDR3 sequence is 13 residues long. CDR1 is SGHRS, CDR2 YFSETQ, per germline. The CDR3, as DNA: TGCGCCAGCAGCTCGGACATCTCTTTACCAGCTTTCTTT. Translation gives CASSSDISLPAFF.

This clonotype was detected ten times or more. This chain connects TRBV7-8 to TRBJ2-5, with D possibly being TRBD2 (5 bases). In germline, CDR1 is SGHVS, CDR2 FQNEAQ. Between the trimmed V and J ends, which lost 7 bases and 5 bases, there was a span of 17 bases. The CDR3 has 14 amino acids. CDR3 sequence: CASISIAGAETQYF. DNA for the CDR3: TGTGCCAGCATCTCAATCGCGGGCGCGGAGACCCAGTACTTC.

The sample holds many counts of this clonotype. This chain connects TRBV6-1 to TRBJ2-2; D gene unclear. The germline gives CDR1 MNHNS, CDR2 SASEGT. The CDR3 covers 16 residues. With 4 bases removed from V and 4 bases from J, the gap between germline ends came to 16 bases. CDR3: CASSGGPPNSTGELFF. The CDR3 region has the DNA TGTGCCAGCAGTGGCGGACCCCCAAACTCCACCGGGGAGCTGTTTTTT.

About this clonotype itself: This may stem from a read error, because a much larger clone lies one nucleotide away. The conserved final phenylalanine or tryptophan is absent from the CDR3, which likely points to a read error. This sequence joins TRBV6-1 and TRBJ1-5, with no clear D. Germline V CDR1 and CDR2: MNHNS, SASEGT. This CDR3 comprises 14 residues. The V end was cut by 2 bases, the J end by 2 bases, with 7 bases between. The CDR3 sequence: CASSECWGNQPQHL. The CDR3, as DNA: TGTGCCAGCAGTGAATGTTGGGGCAATCAGCCCCAGCATTTG.

Written as DNA, the CDR3 is TGTGCCAGCAGACTAGGACAGTTCTATGGCTACACCTTC. It yields the protein CASRLGQFYGYTF. The chain recombines TRBV6-1 with TRBJ1-2; perhaps TRBD1 as D (6 bases). The V and J ends lost 6 bases and 4 bases respectively, with 12 bases between them. The CDR3 contains 13 residues. CDR1 MNHNS and CDR2 SASEGT come from the germline V gene.

This clonotype has a count of ten or more. This chain connects TRBV28 to TRBJ1-5; weak D call: TRBD1 (5 bases). V lost 5 bases to trimming and J lost 2 bases, with 16 bases between them. The CDR3 contains 16 residues. The germline gives CDR1 MDHEN, CDR2 SYDVKM. In nucleotides, the CDR3 is TGTGCCAGCAGTCCTCGGACAAGGATCGGCAATCAGCCCCAGCATTTT. This sequence encodes CASSPRTRIGNQPQHF.

Remarks on this clonotype: The conserved phenylalanine or tryptophan normally closing the CDR3 is absent here, so this likely arose from a read error. V usage is TRBV28 and J usage is TRBJ1-1; a weak D match, TRBD1 (5 bases). V was shortened by 3 bases and J by 2 bases, with 13 bases between the two germline ends. CDR1 MDHEN and CDR2 SYDVKM come from the germline V gene. CDR3 length: 15 amino acids. CDR3 loop: CASSFAGQGNTEAFV. CDR3 nucleotides: TGTGCCAGCAGTTTCGCAGGCCAGGGAAACACTGAAGCTTTCGTT.

In this sample, this clonotype turned up many times. The chain recombines TRBV12-3 or TRBV12-4 with TRBJ1-2, with D maybe TRBD1 (5 bases). CDR3 length: 14 amino acids. V was pared by 5 bases and J by 8 bases, with 18 bases between. CDR3 loop: CASSQTSGSHGYTF. CDR3 bases: TGTGCCAGCAGTCAAACATCAGGGAGTCACGGCTACACCTTC.

For the CDR3, the DNA is TGTGCCAGCAGTAACAGGGGTAGAGGTTTTAGCAATCAGCCCCAGCATTTT. The encoded protein is CASSNRGRGFSNQPQHF. The V and J genes are TRBV6-2 or TRBV6-3 and TRBJ1-5; TRBD1 matches at 7 bases. CDR1 is MNHEY and CDR2 is SVGEGT in the germline V gene. This CDR3 contains 17 residues. V gave up 5 bases and J gave up 0 bases; unmatched junction bases: 10.

Ten or more counts support this clonotype. The V gene is TRBV2, the J gene TRBJ1-5; maybe TRBD1 (5 bases). The CDR3 sequence is 15 residues long. Germline CDR1 is SNHLY and CDR2 is FYNNEI. V lost 6 bases and J 4 bases, leaving 16 bases between the germline ends. The CDR3 is CASSRWDGPNQPQHF. The CDR3 DNA reads TGTGCCAGCAGCCGATGGGACGGCCCTAATCAGCCCCAGCATTTT. The whole variable domain, remainder taken from reference TRBV2 and TRBJ1-5, is EPEVTQTPSHQVTQMGQEVILRCVPISNHLYFYWYRQILGQKVEFLVSFYNNEISEKSEIFDDQFSVERPDGSNFTLKIRSTKLEDSAMYFCASSRWDGPNQPQHFGDGTRLSIL.

This clonotype was seen only a few times. This chain uses TRBV19 with TRBJ2-7, with D tentatively TRBD1 or TRBD2 (5 bases each). Trimming removed 3 bases at V and 5 bases at J, with 14 bases between. This CDR3 comprises 14 residues. The V gene's germline CDR1 is LNHDA and CDR2 SQIVND (reference sequence). The CDR3 DNA reads as TGTGCCAGTAGTATTGGCAGGGAGAGAGACGAGCAGTACTTC. This gives the protein CASSIGRERDEQYF.

This clonotype was detected ten times or more. This chain uses TRBV19 with TRBJ1-5, with TRBD1 matching over 12 bases. CDR3 length equals 15 residues. The J segment lost 3 bases and the V segment lost 5 bases, leaving 2 bases of the junction unmatched. CDR1 and CDR2 from the germline V gene are LNHDA and SQIVND (reference sequence). DNA for the CDR3: TGTGCCAGTAGTGCGGGACAGGGGGCCAATCAGCCCCAGCATTTT. Its protein is CASSAGQGANQPQHF. Full variable domain (rest looked up from reference TRBV19 and TRBJ1-5): DGGITQSPKYLFRKEGQNVTLSCEQNLNHDAMYWYRQDPGQGLRLIYYSQIVNDFQKGDIAEGYSVSREKKESFPLTVTSAQKNPTAFYLCASSAGQGANQPQHFGDGTRLSIL.

This clonotype was observed a few times. The chain combines TRBV19 with TRBJ2-2, with TRBD1 matching 7 bases. The CDR3 has 13 residues. V lost 10 bases, J lost 5 bases, and 7 bases stayed unmatched. Germline V lookup: CDR1 LNHDA, CDR2 SQIVND (reference sequence). The CDR3 loop reads CATRDRETGELFF. CDR3 nucleotide sequence: TGTGCCACCCGGGACAGAGAGACCGGGGAGCTGTTTTTT.

This clonotype was seen at least ten times. The chain uses TRBV28 and TRBJ1-2; no firm D call. The CDR3 is 14 amino acids. Trimming took off 2 bases at V and 7 bases at J, with 14 bases between the two ends. Germline values: CDR1 MDHEN, CDR2 SYDVKM. CDR3 nucleotides: TGTGCCAGCAGTTTACAGATGGGCATCTCTGGCTACACCTTC. Translated, it gives CASSLQMGISGYTF.

About this clonotype itself: One end of the junction fails to match germline, which may point to a read error. The V gene is TRBV11-2, the J gene TRBJ1-1; the D is unclear. From germline, CDR1 is SGHAT and CDR2 FQNNGV. This CDR3 spans 15 amino acids. This CDR3 is CASRLEVVLHTEAFF. As DNA, the CDR3 is TGTGCCAGCAGGTTAGAGGTTGTTTTGCACACTGAAGCTTTCTTT.

This clonotype was observed at least ten times. V usage is TRBV2 and J usage is TRBJ2-7, with D possibly being TRBD1 or TRBD2 (7 bases each). The V end lost 2 bases, the J end lost 4 bases, and 12 bases lay between the germline ends. Germline V gene sequence: CDR1 SNHLY, CDR2 FYNNEI. The length of the CDR3 is 14 residues. CDR3 region: CASSESGTAYEQYF. For the CDR3, the DNA is TGTGCCAGCAGTGAAAGCGGGACAGCTTACGAGCAGTACTTC. The entire variable domain, with the rest obtained from reference TRBV2 and TRBJ2-7, is as follows: EPEVTQTPSHQVTQMGQEVILRCVPISNHLYFYWYRQILGQKVEFLVSFYNNEISEKSEIFDDQFSVERPDGSNFTLKIRSTKLEDSAMYFCASSESGTAYEQYFGPGTRLTVT.